The next 7 T cell receptor beta chains were all read from a single sample in a study of brain T cells in children with intractable seizures. Some clones are missing from TCRdb's copy, which holds only in-frame ones; the method was immunoSEQ multiplex PCR. This sample yields approximately 23,000 clones, of which around 94% are seen a single time; roughly 6.7% belongs to the top ten. Sample: peripheral blood, taken at surgery. Receptors were obtained from a boy aged 10-17 years with focal cortical dysplasia and intractable seizures.

This clone was detected only a few times. V usage is TRBV28 and J usage is TRBJ1-1, with TRBD1 matching over 9 bases. Germline V gene lookup returns CDR1 MDHEN and CDR2 SYDVKM. Losses at the gene ends were 2 bases for V and 5 bases for J; bases not matched to a gene: 6. CDR3 length equals 15 residues. The CDR3 DNA follows: TGTGCCAGCAGTTTAGGGACAGGGTTGGGGACTGAAGCTTTCTTT. This codes for CASSLGTGLGTEAFF.

The CDR3: CASSDGSGANVLTF. For the CDR3, the DNA is TGTGCCAGCAGTGACGGCTCTGGGGCCAACGTCCTGACTTTC. V is TRBV6-4 and J is TRBJ2-6; D is undetermined. The germline gives CDR1 MRHNA, CDR2 SNTAGT. Trimming shortened V by 2 bases and J by 0 bases, and 2 bases separated the two germline ends. There are 14 residues in the CDR3.

This clone was observed a single time. The gene calls are TRBV18 and TRBJ1-2; the D is unclear. Germline lookup yields CDR1 KGHSH and CDR2 LQKENI. The CDR3 sequence is 18 residues long. The V end was cut by 6 bases, the J end by 2 bases, with 25 bases between. The CDR3 here is CASSPMGQPVVGNYGYTF. The CDR3 nucleotides read TGTGCCAGCTCCCCCATGGGCCAACCAGTTGTGGGGAACTATGGCTACACCTTC.

The chain uses TRBV2 and TRBJ2-7; D is possibly TRBD1 or TRBD2 (5 bases each). V was cut by 7 bases and J by 0 bases, with 13 bases left in between. The CDR3 sequence is 14 residues long. Per germline, CDR1 SNHLY and CDR2 FYNNEI. The CDR3 bases are TGTGCCAGCATGGGGACCTTCCCCTCCTACGAGCAGTACGTC. This gives the protein CASMGTFPSYEQYV.

V is TRBV3-1 (or the pseudogene TRBV3-2) and J is TRBJ2-3; TRBD2 matches at 13 bases. Unmatched junction bases numbered 16, after V lost 4 bases and J lost 3 bases. Germline V gives CDR1 LGHDT, CDR2 YNNKEL (reference sequence). CDR3 length: 20 amino acids. The CDR3 coding sequence is TGTGCCAGCAGCCTTGGGGGGTGGGGACTAGCGGGAAGGGAAACAGATACGCAGTATTTT. Protein: CASSLGGWGLAGRETDTQYF.

This chain connects TRBV6-5 to TRBJ2-2; D not resolved. V was shortened by 7 bases and J by 2 bases, with 8 bases between the two germline ends. The CDR3 contains 13 residues. Germline CDR1 is MNHEY and CDR2 is SVGAGI. The CDR3 reads CASTPRNTGELFF. The CDR3 DNA is TGTGCCAGCACTCCCCGAAACACCGGGGAGCTGTTTTTT.

The genes are TRBV6-1 and TRBJ2-7; D gene unclear. From germline, CDR1 is MNHNS and CDR2 SASEGT. V was trimmed by 2 bases and J by 5 bases, leaving 13 bases between them. The CDR3 runs 14 residues. Here the CDR3 reads CASSERAMWNEQYV. CDR3 sequence (DNA): TGTGCCAGCAGTGAAAGGGCGATGTGGAACGAGCAGTACGTC.